Here is one T cell receptor (beta chain) with its context. Its antigen is still unknown. The data are from a study of cytomegalovirus exposure and HLA in healthy donors. Study context: Earlier, 100 million to 130 million unique TCR beta sequences were recovered from about 170 million T cells by an analysis. Whole-study results and caveats: Apparent HLA restriction characterized most CMV-associated TCR beta chains in a later analysis. Earlier analysis looked at TCR beta V segments, and most were productive about 87% or about 30% of the time. As was reported, the HLA-A and HLA-B alleles of most subjects were accurately predicted from TCR beta sequences.

A multiplex PCR was run with 60 Vbeta primers and 13 Jbeta primers. The assay was immunoSEQ multiplex PCR, and TCRdb's table has in-frame clones only and misses some. The sample includes about 130,000 clones, around 83% of them seen just once. Germline CDR1 LNHNV, CDR2 YYDKDF (reference sequence). The CDR3 is made up of 14 amino acids. The V and J ends lost 0 bases and 8 bases respectively, with 13 bases between them. The sequencing sample was made of PBMCs. V usage is TRBV15 and J usage is TRBJ1-2; the D gene is possibly TRBD1 (5 bases). The receptor comes from a girl aged 2 to 10 in good health and CMV-seronegative. This CDR3 is CATSRDPTGGGYTF. CDR3 DNA sequence: TGTGCCACCAGCAGAGATCCCACCGGGGGGGGCTACACCTTC. The full variable domain, in which reference TRBV15 and TRBJ1-2 provide the parts outside the CDR3, is DAMVIQNPRYQVTQFGKPVTLSCSQTLNHNVMYWYQQKSSQAPKLLFHYYDKDFNNEADTPDNFQSRRPNTSFCFLDIRSPGLGDTAMYLCATSRDPTGGGYTFGSGTRLTVV.